A selection of T cell receptor beta chains follows, all from one sample in a study of early T cells in non-severe SARS-CoV-2 infection. TCRdb recomputed calls from the 5' RACE reads with MiXCR, one row per CDR3 protein. The data hold approximately 77,000 distinct CDR3 sequences, with approximately 5% observed a single time. The sequenced sample was whole blood, obtained at baseline. Source of these receptors: an adult who was a healthcare worker with PCR-confirmed SARS-CoV-2 infection or an uninfected control (not recorded which). CDR3s include the opening cysteine and the closing phenylalanine or tryptophan. Each record gives: V gene, D gene, J gene, clone size, CDR3 DNA, CDR3 protein. The D gene is left open where the match is weak. The size field is filled for only some rows; it gives once, few, many or a size class.

v_gene: TRBV19
d_gene: .
j_gene: TRBJ2-2
abundance: .
CDR3nt: TGTGCCAGTAGTATAGAGGGCGGGAACACCGGGGAGCTGTTTTTT
CDR3aa: CASSIEGGNTGELFF

v_gene: TRBV30
d_gene: .
j_gene: TRBJ2-3
abundance: many
CDR3nt: TGTGCCTGGAGTGACGGGCAGGGGAGCACAGATACGCAGTATTTT
CDR3aa: CAWSDGQGSTDTQYF

v_gene: TRBV6-6
d_gene: .
j_gene: TRBJ1-1
abundance: many
CDR3nt: TGTGCCAGCAGGGACGACAGTTACCTGAACACTGAAGCTTTCTTT
CDR3aa: CASRDDSYLNTEAFF

v_gene: TRBV5-6
d_gene: .
j_gene: TRBJ1-1
abundance: many
CDR3nt: TGTGCCAGCAGCTTGTCCCTCCGGGGCGCTGAAGCTTTCTTT
CDR3aa: CASSLSLRGAEAFF

v_gene: TRBV7-8
d_gene: TRBD2
j_gene: TRBJ2-2
abundance: few
CDR3nt: TGTGCCAGCACCTTCCCTCGGCGCGGGAGTTTCGACACCGGGGAGCTGTTTTTT
CDR3aa: CASTFPRRGSFDTGELFF

v_gene: TRBV29-1
d_gene: .
j_gene: TRBJ2-2
abundance: many
CDR3nt: TGCAGCATGACGACGGACACCGGGGAGCTGTTTTTT
CDR3aa: CSMTTDTGELFF

v_gene: TRBV20-1
d_gene: .
j_gene: TRBJ1-5
abundance: many
CDR3nt: TGCAGTGCTAGCCCCGGCGGTTATAGCAATCAGCCCCAGCATTTT
CDR3aa: CSASPGGYSNQPQHF

v_gene: TRBV7-6
d_gene: .
j_gene: TRBJ1-1
abundance: .
CDR3nt: TGTGCCAGCAGCTCCCAGGATGATGAAGCTTTCTTT
CDR3aa: CASSSQDDEAFF

v_gene: TRBV7-8
d_gene: .
j_gene: TRBJ1-2
abundance: few
CDR3nt: TGTGCCAGCAGCTTCGGGACGGCGGGTGGCTATGGCTACACCTTC
CDR3aa: CASSFGTAGGYGYTF

v_gene: TRBV6-2/TRBV6-3
d_gene: .
j_gene: TRBJ2-5
abundance: .
CDR3nt: TGTGCCAGCAGTTACTCCTCAACAGGGTCAACCGGGGAGACCCAGTACTTC
CDR3aa: CASSYSSTGSTGETQYF

v_gene: TRBV20-1
d_gene: .
j_gene: TRBJ1-1
abundance: many
CDR3nt: TGCAGTGCTAGTAGGGATCGAAACACTGAAGCTTTCTTT
CDR3aa: CSASRDRNTEAFF

v_gene: TRBV29-1
d_gene: .
j_gene: TRBJ2-5
abundance: many
CDR3nt: TGCAGCGTTGAAGGCCAAACCCAAGAGACCCAGTACTTC
CDR3aa: CSVEGQTQETQYF

v_gene: TRBV7-9
d_gene: .
j_gene: TRBJ1-1
abundance: many
CDR3nt: TGTGCCAGCAGCTTAGGTGGGGGGAGCACTGAAGCTTTCTTT
CDR3aa: CASSLGGGSTEAFF

v_gene: TRBV7-8
d_gene: .
j_gene: TRBJ2-1
abundance: many
CDR3nt: TGTGCCAGCAGCGGGAGGCCGCAGCGGTACAATGAGCAGTTCTTC
CDR3aa: CASSGRPQRYNEQFF

v_gene: TRBV5-1
d_gene: .
j_gene: TRBJ2-5
abundance: many
CDR3nt: TGCGCCAGCAGCTCCGGACAGCTCCAAGCAAAAGAGACCCAGTACTTC
CDR3aa: CASSSGQLQAKETQYF

v_gene: TRBV20-1
d_gene: TRBD1
j_gene: TRBJ2-2
abundance: .
CDR3nt: TGCAGTGCTGCGGACAGGGACCGCGGGGAGCTGTTTTTT
CDR3aa: CSAADRDRGELFF

v_gene: TRBV30
d_gene: TRBD1
j_gene: TRBJ1-3
abundance: many
CDR3nt: TGTGCCTGGAGTCCAGGGGGGACCTCTGGAAACACCATATATTTT
CDR3aa: CAWSPGGTSGNTIYF

v_gene: TRBV5-1
d_gene: .
j_gene: TRBJ1-3
abundance: few
CDR3nt: TGCGCCAGCAGCCCGGGAGGCGGGGCCGGAGGAAACACCATATATTTT
CDR3aa: CASSPGGGAGGNTIYF

v_gene: TRBV20-1
d_gene: .
j_gene: TRBJ2-1
abundance: many
CDR3nt: TGCAGTGCCTCCGGAAGCTACAATGAGCAGTTCTTC
CDR3aa: CSASGSYNEQFF

v_gene: TRBV12-3/TRBV12-4
d_gene: .
j_gene: TRBJ1-1
abundance: many
CDR3nt: TGTGCCAGCAGTCGTTGGGGGGTGTCGGCTGAAGCTTTCTTT
CDR3aa: CASSRWGVSAEAFF

v_gene: TRBV29-1
d_gene: .
j_gene: TRBJ2-3
abundance: many
CDR3nt: TGCAGCGTCGAGGGCAGCCGGGTTAGCACAGATACGCAGTATTTT
CDR3aa: CSVEGSRVSTDTQYF

v_gene: TRBV30
d_gene: .
j_gene: TRBJ2-7
abundance: many
CDR3nt: TGTGCCTGGAGTGTAGGAGTCACCGGGCCCGAGCAGTACTTC
CDR3aa: CAWSVGVTGPEQYF

v_gene: TRBV4-1
d_gene: TRBD1
j_gene: TRBJ2-7
abundance: .
CDR3nt: TGCGCCAGCAGCCAAGAAGCCAGGGGGACCTACGAGCAGTACTTC
CDR3aa: CASSQEARGTYEQYF

v_gene: TRBV20-1
d_gene: .
j_gene: TRBJ2-7
abundance: many
CDR3nt: TGCAGTGCTAGGAAGGGGTCCAACTACGAGCAGTACTTC
CDR3aa: CSARKGSNYEQYF

v_gene: TRBV29-1
d_gene: .
j_gene: TRBJ2-1
abundance: many
CDR3nt: TGCAGCACCAGGACGGAGGTCAATGAGCAGTTCTTC
CDR3aa: CSTRTEVNEQFF

v_gene: TRBV11-2
d_gene: .
j_gene: TRBJ2-4
abundance: .
CDR3nt: TGTGCCAGCAGCACCGGGTACGGGGGCATTCAGTACTTC
CDR3aa: CASSTGYGGIQYF

v_gene: TRBV24-1
d_gene: .
j_gene: TRBJ2-1
abundance: many
CDR3nt: TGTGCCACCAGTGATGAGTACAATGAGCAGTTCTTC
CDR3aa: CATSDEYNEQFF

v_gene: TRBV7-9
d_gene: .
j_gene: TRBJ2-5
abundance: many
CDR3nt: TGTGCCAGCAGCTTAGAGAGGGGGGAAGAGACCCAGTACTTC
CDR3aa: CASSLERGEETQYF

v_gene: TRBV20-1
d_gene: .
j_gene: TRBJ2-7
abundance: many
CDR3nt: TGCAGTGCTAGGGTAGGACCTAACTACGAGCAGTACTTC
CDR3aa: CSARVGPNYEQYF

v_gene: TRBV20-1
d_gene: TRBD1
j_gene: TRBJ2-7
abundance: many
CDR3nt: TGCAGTGCGGAGCCAGGGGGCACTTACGAGCAGTACTTC
CDR3aa: CSAEPGGTYEQYF

v_gene: TRBV7-2
d_gene: TRBD2
j_gene: TRBJ2-1
abundance: many
CDR3nt: TGTGCCAGCAGGACCGCCGGGACTAGCGGGAGCGATGAGCAGTTCTTC
CDR3aa: CASRTAGTSGSDEQFF

v_gene: TRBV11-2
d_gene: TRBD1
j_gene: TRBJ2-1
abundance: .
CDR3nt: TGTGCCAGCAGCTTAGGAGGGGGCCGCGAAGGGAATGAGCAGTTCTTC
CDR3aa: CASSLGGGREGNEQFF

v_gene: TRBV13
d_gene: TRBD2
j_gene: TRBJ2-1
abundance: .
CDR3nt: TGTGCCAGCAGCGGGACTAGCTTTAAAAGTGAGCAGTTCTTC
CDR3aa: CASSGTSFKSEQFF